This T cell receptor (beta chain) appears in the sequencing data of a study of T cell responses to AZD1222 COVID-19 vaccine (dated by TCRdb to about 2021). Regarding the complete study: AZD1222 recipients whose second dose came at about 4 weeks and those whose second dose came at about 12 weeks were combined into one group, since spike-specific TCR depth and breadth did not differ between the two schedules. TCR sequencing covered some 250 trial participants: 200 to 210 given two doses of AZD1222 and about 26 given two doses of MenACWY control vaccine. Trial participants were enrolled by age into subgroups of 18-55, 56-69 and 70-plus years, and around 140, 26 and 57 TCR-sequenced participants, respectively, were included in these subgroups.

This sample's time point label indicates: baseline before first vaccination. Vaccinee samples came from UK trials COV001 and COV002, including a single-blind randomized controlled phase 2/3 trial of AZD1222 (ChAdOx1 nCoV-19) in healthy adults. For TCRbeta chain sequencing, PBMC samples were collected from trial participants at day 0 and at day 28 after the second dose. Summary of the overall study and its limitations: After two AZD1222 doses, both the breadth and the depth of spike-specific TCRs were significantly higher than at day 0 and than in MenACWY recipients. Participants were mostly white British and included more females than males, and it was suggested by the authors that clonal diversity may have been underestimated. Conclusions about previously exposed vaccinees are limited because only five to seven AZD1222 recipients were SARS-CoV-2 seropositive at baseline. Epitopes outside the regions mutated in the B.1.351 and B.1.1.7 variants were reportedly recognized by nearly half of the unique spike-specific TCRs. Vaccine-associated CD4 TCRs spanned the whole spike protein, with dominant responses in regions 160-218 and 743-854. The 56-69-year group was small, and its depth increase did not reach significance, likely because of low power. No day 14 peak-response samples were available, so repertoires were characterized only after the peak T cell response.

As to this clone: Its binding antigen is unknown. No base quality values were provided; no much bigger clone lies one nucleotide off.

The CDR3 regions of human TCRbeta chains were subjected to immunosequencing. As for the authors' bioinformatics: Repertoire TCRs were matched against a reference library of SARS-CoV-2-specific TCRs generated with the MIRA antigen-specificity platform. Breadth was defined as the fraction of unique TCRs that were SARS-CoV-2-associated, and depth was defined as the fraction of total T cells that were SARS-CoV-2-associated. Each spike-specific TCR was assigned to its reactive spike region and to a CD4 or CD8 class using the MIRA data. Log10-transformed breadth and depth values were compared by one-way ANOVA with Sidak's multiple comparisons tests. TCRdb obtained this table from immuneACCESS and retained in-frame rearrangements with V and J assigned. These tables miss some clones; where compared with another copy, unresolved V genes account for less than half of the shortfall, and the remainder is unexplained. Clone size and the V and J calls come from that table; the DNA yielded D and trimming. The sample has roughly 67,000 clones on record, approximately 89% of them singletons. About 20% of the sample comes from the top ten.

CDR1 LNHDA and CDR2 SQIVND were looked up in the germline V gene (reference sequence). The germline V end is reduced by 4 bases and the J end by 3 bases; junction bases left unmatched: 5. From its cysteine to its phenylalanine, the CDR3 spans 14 amino acids. Just the 42-base CDR3 DNA is kept, in frame starting at base 1. The receptor chain draws on TRBV19 and TRBJ2-7, with 8 bases in between that match TRBD1. The receptor was isolated from an adult in good health. The source material was peripheral blood, sampled on day 0 of AZD1222 vaccination. The DNA reads as follows: TGTGCCAGTAGTAACAGGGGGAAGAACTACGAGCAGTACTTC. It specifies CASSNRGKNYEQYF.